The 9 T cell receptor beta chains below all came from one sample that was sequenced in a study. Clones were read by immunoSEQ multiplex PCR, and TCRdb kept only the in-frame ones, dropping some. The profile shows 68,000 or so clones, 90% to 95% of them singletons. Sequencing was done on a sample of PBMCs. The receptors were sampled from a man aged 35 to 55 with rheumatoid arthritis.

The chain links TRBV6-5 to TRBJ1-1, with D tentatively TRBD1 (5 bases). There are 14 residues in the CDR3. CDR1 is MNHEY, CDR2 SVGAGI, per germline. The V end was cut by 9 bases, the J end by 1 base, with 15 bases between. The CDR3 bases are TGTGCCAGTCTTTCAGGGTCGAGGAACACTGAAGCTTTCTTT. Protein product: CASLSGSRNTEAFF.

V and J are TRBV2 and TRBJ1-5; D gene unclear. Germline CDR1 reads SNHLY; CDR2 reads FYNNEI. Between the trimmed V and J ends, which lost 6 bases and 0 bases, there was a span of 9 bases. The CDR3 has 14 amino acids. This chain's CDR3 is CASREADSNQPQHF. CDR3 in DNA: TGTGCCAGCAGAGAGGCAGATAGCAATCAGCCCCAGCATTTT.

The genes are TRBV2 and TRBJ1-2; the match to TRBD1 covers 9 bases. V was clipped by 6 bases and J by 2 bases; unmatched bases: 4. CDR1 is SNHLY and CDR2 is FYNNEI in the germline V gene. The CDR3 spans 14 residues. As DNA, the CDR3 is TGTGCCAGCAGCGACAGGGGGGGAAACTATGGCTACACCTTC. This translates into CASSDRGGNYGYTF.

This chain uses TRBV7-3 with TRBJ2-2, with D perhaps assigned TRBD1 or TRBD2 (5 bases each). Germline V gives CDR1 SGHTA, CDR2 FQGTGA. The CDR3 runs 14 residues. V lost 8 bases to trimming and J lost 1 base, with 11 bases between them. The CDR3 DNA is TGTGCCAGCGGCCGGGACGGGAACACCGGGGAGCTGTTTTTT. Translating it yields CASGRDGNTGELFF.

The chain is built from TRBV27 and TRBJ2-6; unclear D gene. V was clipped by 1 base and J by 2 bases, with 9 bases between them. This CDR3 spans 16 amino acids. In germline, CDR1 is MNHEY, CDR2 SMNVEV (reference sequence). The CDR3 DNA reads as TGTGCCAGCAGTTTATATCTGGGGACTGGGGCCAACGTCCTGACTTTC. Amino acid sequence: CASSLYLGTGANVLTF.

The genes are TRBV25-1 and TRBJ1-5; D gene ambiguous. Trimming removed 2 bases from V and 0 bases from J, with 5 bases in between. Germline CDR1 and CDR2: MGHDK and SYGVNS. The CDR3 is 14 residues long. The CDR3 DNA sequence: TGTGCCAGCAGTGAAGACGGTAGCAATCAGCCCCAGCATTTT. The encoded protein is CASSEDGSNQPQHF.

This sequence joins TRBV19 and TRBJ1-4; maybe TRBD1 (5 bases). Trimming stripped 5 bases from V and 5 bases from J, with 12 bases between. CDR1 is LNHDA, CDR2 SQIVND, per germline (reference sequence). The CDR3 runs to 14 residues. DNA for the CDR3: TGTGCCAGTAGTGTGCAGGGACCGAATGAAAAACTGTTTTTT. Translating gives CASSVQGPNEKLFF.

CDR3 DNA sequence: TGTGCCAGTAGTATCTCCGAGTTGGGGAAGAACACTGAAGCTTTCTTT. This gives the protein CASSISELGKNTEAFF. The chain couples TRBV19 to TRBJ1-1; D uncertain. The V end lost 3 bases, the J end lost 1 base, and 15 bases lay between the germline ends. The CDR3 spans 16 residues. Germline values: CDR1 LNHDA, CDR2 SQIVND (reference sequence).

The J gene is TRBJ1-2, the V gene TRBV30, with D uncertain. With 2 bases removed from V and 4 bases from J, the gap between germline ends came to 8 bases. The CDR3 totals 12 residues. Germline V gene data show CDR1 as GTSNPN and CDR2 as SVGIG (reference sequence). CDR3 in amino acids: CAWSKSSYGYTF. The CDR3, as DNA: TGTGCCTGGAGTAAATCTTCCTATGGCTACACCTTC. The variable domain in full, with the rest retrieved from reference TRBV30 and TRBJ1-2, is SQTIHQWPATLVQPVGSPLSLECTVEGTSNPNLYWYRQAAGRGLQLLFYSVGIGQISSEVPQNLSASRPQDRQFILSSKKLLLSDSGFYLCAWSKSSYGYTFGSGTRLTVV.